The clone carrying this T cell receptor beta chain was picked up many times. TCRdb keeps only in-frame clones here, not all; method: immunoSEQ multiplex PCR. The repertoire holds roughly 270,000 clones, with over 75% as singletons. These data come from a study of blood T cell repertoires in COVID-19. Study background: Collection of acute and convalescent COVID-19 samples took place in the United States, Italy and Spain.

This CDR3 spans 14 amino acids. V was clipped by 11 bases and J by 0 bases, with 16 bases between them. Germline CDR1 is LGHDT and CDR2 is YNNKEL (reference sequence). This rearrangement joins TRBV3-1 (or the pseudogene TRBV3-2) to TRBJ1-1; possible D gene TRBD1, 6 bases. Sequenced input: peripheral blood. The source is a young man with active or convalescent COVID-19. The CDR3 DNA follows: TGTGCCGTTCGGGGGGGGCCGATGAACACTGAAGCTTTCTTT. The encoded protein is CAVRGGPMNTEAFF.